These 26 T cell receptor beta chains originate from one sample sequenced in a study of a mutant IDH1 vaccine in newly diagnosed glioma. Time point given: week 47, end of study. The investigators gave 300 ug of mutant IDH1 20-mer peptide in each vaccine dose, together with topical imiquimod. Sequencing was performed with immunoSEQ multiplex PCR; in TCRdb, only in-frame clones are kept and a portion is missing. The sample yields about 94,000 clones, roughly nine tenths seen once. No antigen is known for these receptors. The material sequenced was PBMCs, taken from a glioma patient whose treatment included an IDH1 peptide vaccine. These receptors all come from a woman aged 45-59 years with glioma.

The V and J genes are TRBV18 and TRBJ2-3; 9 positions match TRBD1. Per germline, CDR1 KGHSH and CDR2 LQKENI. The CDR3 covers 18 residues. J was trimmed by 8 bases and V by 0 bases; bases with no gene match: 15. The CDR3 here is CASSPPSGTGIQISTQYF. CDR3 sequence (DNA): TGTGCCAGCTCACCACCCTCCGGGACAGGGATACAGATAAGTACGCAGTATTTT.

The chain has TRBV6-5 and TRBJ2-2; tentatively, D is TRBD1 or TRBD2 (6 bases each). The germline V and J ends were trimmed by 2 bases and 5 bases, with 12 bases remaining between them. The CDR3 is 15 amino acids. Germline V gene sequence: CDR1 MNHEY, CDR2 SVGAGI. The CDR3 region has the DNA TGTGCCAGCAGTTACAGGGGGGAGCGGACCGGGGAGCTGTTTTTT. It specifies CASSYRGERTGELFF.

This chain connects TRBV15 to TRBJ1-5; 7 bases are a match to TRBD1. Losses at the gene ends were 1 base for V and 5 bases for J; bases not matched to a gene: 8. Germline lookup yields CDR1 LNHNV and CDR2 YYDKDF (reference sequence). This CDR3 has 16 residues. CDR3 DNA sequence: TGTGCCACCAGCAGAGGGGCGAGGACAGGTGATCAGCCCCAGCATTTT. It translates to CATSRGARTGDQPQHF. Full variable domain (missing parts from reference TRBV15 and TRBJ1-5): DAMVIQNPRYQVTQFGKPVTLSCSQTLNHNVMYWYQQKSSQAPKLLFHYYDKDFNNEADTPDNFQSRRPNTSFCFLDIRSPGLGDTAMYLCATSRGARTGDQPQHFGDGTRLSIL.

This chain connects TRBV10-3 to TRBJ1-2, with D tentatively TRBD1 (5 bases). The germline V and J ends were trimmed by 6 bases and 6 bases, with 11 bases remaining between them. Germline V gives CDR1 ENHRY, CDR2 SYGVKD. The CDR3 loop spans 12 amino acids. The CDR3 here is CAISAAGNGYTF. The CDR3 DNA is TGTGCCATCAGCGCCGCAGGGAATGGCTACACCTTC.

The V and J genes are TRBV10-1 and TRBJ2-5, with TRBD2 identical over 9 bases. Germline V gene sequence: CDR1 WNHNN, CDR2 SYGVQD (reference sequence). CDR3 length: 17 residues. V was clipped by 6 bases and J by 0 bases; unmatched bases: 11. The CDR3 nucleotides are TGCGCCAGCAGCGAACTAGCGGGCCAGTCGTACCAAGAGACCCAGTACTTC. Protein: CASSELAGQSYQETQYF.

This clone was picked up one time. The V call is TRBV30, the J call TRBJ1-2; D gene ambiguous. Trimming removed 3 bases from V and 3 bases from J, with 11 bases in between. CDR1 and CDR2 (germline): GTSNPN, SVGIG (reference sequence). This CDR3 has 13 amino acids. CDR3 sequence reads: CAWRVSEYYGYTF. CDR3 nucleotide sequence: TGTGCCTGGAGGGTCAGTGAATACTATGGCTACACCTTC.

The chain carries TRBV18 and TRBJ1-4; D ambiguous. The CDR3 runs to 11 residues. Trimming took 3 bases from V and 7 from J, leaving 3 bases between them. Germline V lookup: CDR1 KGHSH, CDR2 LQKENI. The CDR3 loop reads CASSPAEKLFF. CDR3 DNA: TGTGCCAGCTCACCGGCTGAAAAACTGTTTTTT.

V gene TRBV19 combines with J gene TRBJ1-4; TRBD1 is a possible D gene (5 bases). Per germline, CDR1 LNHDA and CDR2 SQIVND (reference sequence). V lost 7 bases to trimming and J lost 7 bases, with 16 bases between them. The CDR3 spans 14 residues. The CDR3: CASTQEGIGEKLFF. The CDR3 nucleotides read TGTGCCAGTACCCAGGAGGGGATAGGTGAAAAACTGTTTTTT.

The V gene is TRBV27, the J gene TRBJ2-3, with D perhaps matching TRBD1 (5 bases). V was clipped by 7 bases and J by 1 base, with 12 bases between them. Looked up from germline, CDR1 is MNHEY and CDR2 is SMNVEV (reference sequence). The CDR3 is made up of 14 amino acids. CDR3 sequence (DNA): TGTGCCAGCAAGTTATTCAGGGGCACAGATACGCAGTATTTT. Its translation is CASKLFRGTDTQYF.

This clone was detected a few times. The chain has TRBV18 and TRBJ1-1, with no clear D. This CDR3 spans 17 amino acids. V dropped 4 bases and J dropped 5 bases, with 23 bases sitting between them. Germline assignment: CDR1 KGHSH and CDR2 LQKENI. In DNA form, the CDR3 reads TGTGCCAGCTCACGTATAATCGGCAGTCGAAGAGGAACTGAAGCTTTCTTT. Encoded protein: CASSRIIGSRRGTEAFF.

The chain recombines TRBV27 with TRBJ2-5; D is perhaps TRBD2 (6 bases). With 9 bases removed from V and 0 bases from J, the gap between germline ends came to 14 bases. This CDR3 region has 14 residues. Germline CDR1 MNHEY, CDR2 SMNVEV (reference sequence). In DNA, the CDR3 is TGTGCCAGTCGGACTACATCGTACCAAGAGACCCAGTACTTC. Translating it yields CASRTTSYQETQYF.

The rearrangement links TRBV6-6 to TRBJ1-4; D not resolved. Trimming shortened V by 2 bases and J by 2 bases, and 12 bases separated the two germline ends. This CDR3 region has 16 residues. CDR1 is MNHNY and CDR2 is SVGAGI in the germline V gene (reference sequence). The CDR3 DNA sequence: TGTGCCAGCAGTTACCCAGGAGGAGCCACTAATGAAAAACTGTTTTTT. It encodes CASSYPGGATNEKLFF.

This rearrangement joins TRBV18 to TRBJ2-7; a weak D match, TRBD1 (5 bases). V lost 3 bases and J lost 2, with 11 bases in between. Germline V gives CDR1 KGHSH, CDR2 LQKENI. There are 14 residues in the CDR3. The CDR3 sequence: CASSPKTDTYEQYF. DNA of the CDR3: TGTGCCAGCTCACCGAAGACAGATACCTACGAGCAGTACTTC.

V gene TRBV4-1 combines with J gene TRBJ2-2, with 15 bases fitting TRBD2. V lost 3 bases and J lost 4; bases outside the gene matches: 15. CDR1 is MGHRA and CDR2 is YSYEKL in the germline V gene. The CDR3 loop spans 21 amino acids. For the CDR3, the DNA is TGCGCCAGCAGCCAGCCAAGACTCGGGACTAGCGGGAGGCTCATCACCGGGGAGCTGTTTTTT. Translated: CASSQPRLGTSGRLITGELFF.

The chain carries TRBV6-1 and TRBJ1-1; D ambiguous. Trimming took 4 bases from V and 6 from J, leaving 15 bases between them. The CDR3 sequence is 14 residues long. CDR1 is MNHNS, CDR2 SASEGT, per germline. CDR3 nucleotides: TGTGCCAGCAGTGCGCATCAAGACCCAGCTGAAGCTTTCTTT. Translating it yields CASSAHQDPAEAFF.

As regards this clone: Other DNA sequences from this sample encode an identical CDR3 as well. This chain connects TRBV5-6 to TRBJ2-2, with TRBD1 matching over 7 bases. V was pared by 0 bases and J by 1 base, with 0 bases of the junction left unmatched. The CDR3 is 15 amino acids. Germline lookup yields CDR1 SGHDT and CDR2 YYEEEE. CDR3 sequence reads: CASSLGQGNTGELFF. The DNA of the CDR3 is TGTGCCAGCAGCTTGGGACAGGGGAACACCGGGGAGCTGTTTTTT.

The chain couples TRBV6-5 to TRBJ2-7, with D unclear. CDR1 MNHEY and CDR2 SVGAGI come from the germline V gene. V was shortened by 6 bases and J by 0 bases, with 9 bases between the two germline ends. This CDR3 is 13 amino acids long. In DNA, the CDR3 is TGTGCCAGCAGCACACTTAGCTCCTACGAGCAGTACTTC. This codes for CASSTLSSYEQYF.

V gene TRBV6-6 combines with J gene TRBJ1-2; 8 positions agree with TRBD1. This CDR3 region has 14 residues. CDR1 and CDR2 from the germline V gene are MNHNY and SVGAGI (reference sequence). V lost 2 bases and J lost 3; bases outside the gene matches: 2. Here the CDR3 reads CASSYAGGDYGYTF. The CDR3 DNA reads as TGTGCCAGCAGTTACGCAGGGGGCGACTATGGCTACACCTTC.

The V gene is TRBV15, the J gene TRBJ2-3, with 9 bases matching TRBD1. The germline CDR1 and CDR2 sequences are LNHNV and YYDKDF (reference sequence). This CDR3 region has 15 residues. V shed 5 bases and J 6 bases; nucleotides not matched to a gene: 9. In nucleotides, the CDR3 is TGTGCCACCAGCTTGGGACAGGGCTTCGCGGATACGCAGTATTTT. Translation: CATSLGQGFADTQYF.

This clone was picked up a small number of times. The V gene is TRBV10-3, the J gene TRBJ1-1, with D unclear. The CDR3 consists of 14 residues. V was cut by 0 bases and J by 2 bases, with 7 bases left in between. Germline lookup yields CDR1 ENHRY and CDR2 SYGVKD. The DNA for the CDR3 is TGTGCCATCAGTGAGTCGGCAGCCAACACTGAAGCTTTCTTT. It yields the protein CAISESAANTEAFF.

This clone was seen more than once but under ten times. The CDR3 region has the DNA TGTGCCAGCAGTGTGTCGTGGGATTTCGCCAAAAACATTCAGTACTTC. Translated, it gives CASSVSWDFAKNIQYF. The chain recombines TRBV2 with TRBJ2-4, with no clear D. Germline V lookup: CDR1 SNHLY, CDR2 FYNNEI. V shed 4 bases and J shed 1 base, with 14 bases lying between them. CDR3 size: 16 residues.

J is TRBJ2-5 and V is TRBV2; 13 bases fit TRBD2. This CDR3 spans 14 amino acids. CDR1 and CDR2 (germline): SNHLY, FYNNEI. Trimming cost V 6 bases and J 11 bases; bases outside gene matches: 9. CDR3 in amino acids: CASRPGLAGSQQYF. For the CDR3, the DNA is TGTGCCAGCAGGCCGGGACTAGCGGGATCGCAGCAGTACTTC. The full variable domain, completed using reference TRBV2 and TRBJ2-5, is EPEVTQTPSHQVTQMGQEVILRCVPISNHLYFYWYRQILGQKVEFLVSFYNNEISEKSEIFDDQFSVERPDGSNFTLKIRSTKLEDSAMYFCASRPGLAGSQQYFGPGTRLLVL.

The gene calls are TRBV28 and TRBJ1-2; D is uncertain. The length of the CDR3 is 10 residues. Germline assignment: CDR1 MDHEN and CDR2 SYDVKM. Trimming took off 3 bases at V and 7 bases at J, with 3 bases between the two ends. Here the CDR3 reads CASSFPGYTF. For the CDR3, the DNA is TGTGCCAGCAGTTTTCCTGGCTACACCTTC.

This chain joins TRBV7-9 and TRBJ1-1; 10 bases match TRBD1. Looked up from germline, CDR1 is SEHNR and CDR2 is FQNEAQ (reference sequence). Losses at the gene ends were 11 bases for V and 0 bases for J; bases not matched to a gene: 3. This CDR3 has 13 residues. CDR3 in DNA: TGTGCCGGGGACAGGGGACTGAACACTGAAGCTTTCTTT. Translating it yields CAGDRGLNTEAFF.

This clone has only one observation. J is TRBJ1-1 and V is TRBV5-6, with D perhaps TRBD1 (5 bases). With 4 bases removed from V and 7 bases from J, the gap between germline ends came to 23 bases. The CDR3 consists of 16 residues. CDR1 is SGHDT and CDR2 is YYEEEE in the germline V gene. The CDR3 region is CASSLTQEGPHGEAFF. The CDR3 region has the DNA TGTGCCAGCAGCCTAACCCAGGAGGGGCCCCATGGTGAAGCTTTCTTT.

This clone was seen more than once but under ten times. The gene calls are TRBV30 and TRBJ2-3; the match to TRBD1 covers 9 bases. Germline CDR1 reads GTSNPN; CDR2 reads SVGIG (reference sequence). The CDR3 has 13 residues. With V trimmed by 0 bases and J by 7 bases, 2 bases remained unmatched. The CDR3 loop is CAWSVGQGYTQYF. In DNA form, the CDR3 reads TGTGCCTGGAGTGTGGGACAGGGATATACGCAGTATTTT.